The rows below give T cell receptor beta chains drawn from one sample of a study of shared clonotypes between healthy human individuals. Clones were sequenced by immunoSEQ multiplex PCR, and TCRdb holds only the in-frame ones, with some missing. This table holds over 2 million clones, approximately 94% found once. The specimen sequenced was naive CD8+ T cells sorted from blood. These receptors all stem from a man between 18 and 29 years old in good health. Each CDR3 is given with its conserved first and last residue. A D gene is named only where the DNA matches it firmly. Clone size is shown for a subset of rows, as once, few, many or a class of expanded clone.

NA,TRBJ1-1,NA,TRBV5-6,TGTGCCAGCAGCGGAAGACAGTTGATGAACACTGAAGCTTTCTTT,CASSGRQLMNTEAFF
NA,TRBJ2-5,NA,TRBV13,TGTGCCAGCAGCTCCCCTCTACAAGAGACCCAGTACTTC,CASSSPLQETQYF
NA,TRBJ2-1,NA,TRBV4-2,TGTGCCAGCAGCCACCTCAAGGGGGGAGTTTCATTCAATGAGCAGTTCTTC,CASSHLKGGVSFNEQFF
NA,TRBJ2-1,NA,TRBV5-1,TGCGCCAGCAGCTTGTACCGGGATATATACTACAATGAGCAGTTCTTC,CASSLYRDIYYNEQFF
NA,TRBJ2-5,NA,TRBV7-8,TGTGCCAGCAGCTTAGACGAGGAGGGCCAAGAGACCCAGTACTTC,CASSLDEEGQETQYF
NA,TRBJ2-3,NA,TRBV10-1,TGCGCCAGCAGTGAGTCTGGGACGTTGGATACGCAGTATTTT,CASSESGTLDTQYF
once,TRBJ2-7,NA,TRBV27,TGTGCCAGCAGAAAACTAGGAGAGGGCGAGCAGTACTTC,CASRKLGEGEQYF
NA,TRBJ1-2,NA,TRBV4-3,TGCGCCAGCAGCCAAGATCAGACTTATATTAGCGATGGCTACACCTTC,CASSQDQTYISDGYTF
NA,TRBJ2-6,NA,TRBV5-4,TGTGCCAGCAGCATAGACCCCTCTGGGGCCAACGTCCTGACTTTC,CASSIDPSGANVLTF
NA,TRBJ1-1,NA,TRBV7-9,TGTGCCAGCAGCTTGGATGCCGGGATTTACACTGAAGCTTTCTTT,CASSLDAGIYTEAFF
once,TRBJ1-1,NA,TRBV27,TGTGCCAGCAGTTTGGTTGGGAGTGGCACTGAAGCTTTCTTT,CASSLVGSGTEAFF
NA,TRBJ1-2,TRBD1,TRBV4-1,TGCGCCAGCAGCCGGTCGGGGGCGGGACAGGGGACCTATGGCTACACCTTC,CASSRSGAGQGTYGYTF
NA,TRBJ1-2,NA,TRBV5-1,TGCGCCAGCAGCTTGTATCCCGACAACTATGGCTACACCTTC,CASSLYPDNYGYTF
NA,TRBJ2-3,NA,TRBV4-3,TGCGCCAGCAGCCAAGATTTAGGGCTCGGGAGTGCAGATACGCAGTATTTT,CASSQDLGLGSADTQYF
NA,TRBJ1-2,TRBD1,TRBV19,TGTGCCAGTAGTCCCCGGGACAGGCATCTCCCGGATGGCTACACCTTC,CASSPRDRHLPDGYTF
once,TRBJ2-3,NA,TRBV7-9,TGTGCCAGCAGCTTAGCGGGGGAGAACCCTAGCACAGATACGCAGTATTTT,CASSLAGENPSTDTQYF
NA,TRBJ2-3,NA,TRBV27,TGTGCCAGCAGTTTATCGAATGCAGATACGCAGTATTTT,CASSLSNADTQYF
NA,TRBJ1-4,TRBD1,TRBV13,TGTGCCAGCAGCTTAGACCGGACAGGGGGAGAAAAACTGTTTTTT,CASSLDRTGGEKLFF
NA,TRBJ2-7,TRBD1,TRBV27,TGTGCCAGCAGTTTCTCGGACAGGAGTTCCTACGAGCAGTACTTC,CASSFSDRSSYEQYF
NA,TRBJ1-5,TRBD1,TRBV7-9,TGTGCCAGCAGCTTAGCATCCCCCGGGACAGACAATCAGCCCCAGCATTTT,CASSLASPGTDNQPQHF
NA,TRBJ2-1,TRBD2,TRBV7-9,TGTGCCAGCAGCCGGGGAGGGGTTGAGCAGTTCTTC,CASSRGGVEQFF
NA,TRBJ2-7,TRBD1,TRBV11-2,TGTGCCAGCAGCTCGTCCGGGACAGGGCACGAGCAGTACTTC,CASSSSGTGHEQYF
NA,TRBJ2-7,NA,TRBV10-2,TGCGCCAGCAGTGATCGCTACGAGCAGTACTTC,CASSDRYEQYF
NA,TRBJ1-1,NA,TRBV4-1,TGCGCCAGCAGCCAAGGCTGGACTGAAGCTTTCTTT,CASSQGWTEAFF
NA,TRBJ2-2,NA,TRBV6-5,TGTGCCAGCAGTTACTCGTGGGAGAACACCGGGGAGCTGTTTTTT,CASSYSWENTGELFF
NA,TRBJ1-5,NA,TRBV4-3,TGCGCCAGCAGCCAAGGCGAGGGGAGCAATCAGCCCCAGCATTTT,CASSQGEGSNQPQHF
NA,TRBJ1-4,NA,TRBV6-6,TGTGCCAGCAGCCAACGCGGGACTAATGAAAAACTGTTTTTT,CASSQRGTNEKLFF
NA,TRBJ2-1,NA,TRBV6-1,TGTGCCAGCAGTGAATGGGATAACTCCTACAATGAGCAGTTCTTC,CASSEWDNSYNEQFF
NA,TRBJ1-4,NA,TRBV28,TGTGCCAGCAGTTCTAGAGGGGCGACAGAGGAAAAACTGTTTTTT,CASSSRGATEEKLFF
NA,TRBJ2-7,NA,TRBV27,TGTGCCAGCAGTTTGGGTCCTCGGAACTACGAGCAGTACTTC,CASSLGPRNYEQYF
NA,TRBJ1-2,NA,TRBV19,TGTGCCAGTAGTATCCAGTTCGGCGACTATGGCTACACCTTC,CASSIQFGDYGYTF
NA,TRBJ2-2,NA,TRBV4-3,TGCGCCAGCAGCCAAGGATCCCCCGGGGAGCTGTTTTTT,CASSQGSPGELFF
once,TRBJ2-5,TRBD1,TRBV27,TGTGCCAGCAGCCATACCTACGGGACAGGGGGAGAGACCCAGTACTTC,CASSHTYGTGGETQYF
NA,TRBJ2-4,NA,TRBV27,TGTGCCAGCAGTTCCAACATCGCCGGGGTAGCCAAAAACATTCAGTACTTC,CASSSNIAGVAKNIQYF
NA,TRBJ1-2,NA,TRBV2,TGTGCCAGCAGGGGTTTGGGGGACGATGGCTACACCTTC,CASRGLGDDGYTF
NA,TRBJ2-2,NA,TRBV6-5,TGTGCCAGCACTTGGGCGGGTGGTGACGGGGAGCTGTTTTTT,CASTWAGGDGELFF
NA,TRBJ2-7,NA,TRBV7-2,TGTGCCAGCAGCTTAGGAGGGGACCCAACCTACGAGCAGTACTTC,CASSLGGDPTYEQYF
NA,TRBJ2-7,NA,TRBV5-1,TGCGCCAGCAGCTTCTTAGACTCTTACGAGCAGTACTTC,CASSFLDSYEQYF
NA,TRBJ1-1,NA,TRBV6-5,TGTGCCAGCAGTTACTCGATCGGGGAGTTATATACTGAAGCTTTCTTT,CASSYSIGELYTEAFF
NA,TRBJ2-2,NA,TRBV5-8,TGTGCCAGCAGCCCCATCTGGACAGAGAACACCGGGGAGCTGTTTTTT,CASSPIWTENTGELFF
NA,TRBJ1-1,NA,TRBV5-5,TGTGCCAGCAGCTTGGGCCTGGGGACTGAAGCTTTCTTT,CASSLGLGTEAFF
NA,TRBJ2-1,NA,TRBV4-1,TGCGCCAGCAGCCAAGTCCTCAACCATGAGCAGTTCTTC,CASSQVLNHEQFF
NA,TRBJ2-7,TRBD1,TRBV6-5,TGTGCCAGCAGTTCTGGGACAGCAAGCCACGAGCAGTACTTC,CASSSGTASHEQYF
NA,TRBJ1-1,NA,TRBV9,TGTGCCAGCAGCGTAGGTGATGACACTGAAGCTTTCTTT,CASSVGDDTEAFF
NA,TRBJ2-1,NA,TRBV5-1,TGCGCCAGCAGCTTGTCTACAGGATTCTACAATGAGCAGTTCTTC,CASSLSTGFYNEQFF
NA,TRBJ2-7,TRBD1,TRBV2,TGTGCCAGCACGCCCGGGACAGGGTCCTACGAGCAGTACTTC,CASTPGTGSYEQYF
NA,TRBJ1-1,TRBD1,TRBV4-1,TGCGCCAGCAGCCAAGAAGGACAGGGGCCGCTCGCAGCTTTCTTT,CASSQEGQGPLAAFF
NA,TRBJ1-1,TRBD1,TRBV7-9,TGTGCCAGCAGCTACAGGGGTTGGACTGAAGCTTTCTTT,CASSYRGWTEAFF
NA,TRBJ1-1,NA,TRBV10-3,TGTGCCATCAGTGAGACGGGGACTGAAGCTTTCTTT,CAISETGTEAFF
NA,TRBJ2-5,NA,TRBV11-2,TGTGCCAGCAGCTTAGGGAGTCAAGAGACCCAGTACTTC,CASSLGSQETQYF
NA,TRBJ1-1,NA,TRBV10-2,TGCGCCAGCAGTGAGGGGCTGGCAGTAATCGGGAACACTGAAGCTTTCTTT,CASSEGLAVIGNTEAFF
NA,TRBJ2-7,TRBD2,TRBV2,TGTGCCAGCAGTGACGCGGGGGAACCCTCCTACGAGCAGTACTTC,CASSDAGEPSYEQYF
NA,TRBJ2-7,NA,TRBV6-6,TGTGCCAGCAGTTACTCACAGCCCTACGAGCAGTACTTC,CASSYSQPYEQYF
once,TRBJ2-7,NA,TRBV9,TGTGCCAGCAACCATTATAACCAACACAGCTCCTACGAGCAGTACTTC,CASNHYNQHSSYEQYF
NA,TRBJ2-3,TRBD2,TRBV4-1,TGCGCCAGCAGCCCCCCGGGCGGGGGGATAACAGATACGCAGTATTTT,CASSPPGGGITDTQYF